The 25 T cell receptor beta chains reported below all come from one sample, sequenced in a study of T cells after yellow fever vaccination. Using its own MiXCR run on the 5' RACE reads, TCRdb lists one record per CDR3 protein. The data contain hundreds of thousands of distinct CDR3 sequences, 20% to 25% of them singletons. The sequences come from PBMCs, collected 21 days after the first yellow fever vaccination. These receptors were collected from a man between 18 and 29 years old who received the YFV17D yellow fever vaccine.

V gene TRBV18 combines with J gene TRBJ1-1, with TRBD1 matching over 7 bases. V shed 8 bases, J shed 5 bases, and the junction held 11 bases outside the gene matches. This CDR3 comprises 14 residues. Germline V gene lookup returns CDR1 KGHSH and CDR2 LQKENI. This CDR3 reads CASPTRGGRTEAFF. The CDR3 DNA follows: TGTGCCAGCCCGACCAGGGGGGGTAGGACTGAAGCTTTCTTT.

The V call is TRBV7-9, the J call TRBJ1-3; 10 bases line up with TRBD1. The CDR3 totals 15 residues. J lost 1 base, V lost 7 bases, and 4 bases had no gene match. Germline loops: CDR1 SEHNR, CDR2 FQNEAQ (reference sequence). The CDR3 loop is CASIPGQGSGNTIYF. The CDR3 nucleotides read TGTGCCAGCATCCCGGGACAGGGGTCTGGAAACACCATATATTTT.

This chain connects TRBV6-1 to TRBJ2-5, with TRBD1 matching 7 bases. The CDR3 length is 15 residues. After removal of 6 bases from V and 4 bases from J, the junction contained 11 bases not matched to a gene. The germline V gene encodes CDR1 MNHNS and CDR2 SASEGT. As DNA, the CDR3 is TGTGCCAGCAGGCGAGGGGGCGAAATTGTAGAGACCCAGTACTTC. Its protein is CASRRGGEIVETQYF.

This clonotype showed up just a few times. V and J are TRBV12-3 or TRBV12-4 and TRBJ2-1; no definite D call. V gave up 6 bases and J gave up 2 bases, with 26 bases separating them. The CDR3 contains 19 residues. In nucleotides, the CDR3 is TGTGCCAGCAGCTTCATCTTTAATTGGACGCAAACAGCCTACAATGAGCAGTTCTTC. This translates into CASSFIFNWTQTAYNEQFF.

This rearrangement joins TRBV5-1 to TRBJ2-4; tentatively, D is TRBD1 (5 bases). CDR3 size: 15 residues. Trimming pared 1 base from V and 1 base from J, leaving 9 bases between. CDR1 SGHRS and CDR2 YFSETQ come from the germline V gene. DNA for the CDR3: TGCGCCAGCAGCTTGCAGGGCCCGGCCAAAAACATTCAGTACTTC. It codes for CASSLQGPAKNIQYF.

This clonotype has more than one count but fewer than ten. J is TRBJ2-3 and V is TRBV11-1, with unresolved D. The CDR3 runs 15 residues. Trimming left V 1 base short and J 0 bases short, with 8 bases between. CDR1 is SGHAT, CDR2 FQDESV, per germline (reference sequence). The CDR3 region is CASSLDRPSTDTQYF. The CDR3 DNA sequence: TGTGCCAGCAGCTTAGACCGTCCTAGCACAGATACGCAGTATTTT.

This clonotype was counted many times. This chain uses TRBV4-1 with TRBJ2-1; D is perhaps TRBD2 (6 bases). Per germline, CDR1 MGHRA and CDR2 YSYEKL. V lost 5 bases to trimming and J lost 3 bases, with 11 bases between them. The CDR3 totals 14 residues. The CDR3: CASSVGGVYNEQFF. The CDR3 DNA reads TGCGCCAGCAGCGTCGGGGGAGTCTACAATGAGCAGTTCTTC.

This clonotype was found once. The chain couples TRBV4-2 to TRBJ2-3; 8 bases are shared with TRBD2. Germline V lookup: CDR1 LGHNA, CDR2 YNFKEQ. The CDR3 length is 16 residues. V gave up 4 bases and J gave up 2 bases; unmatched junction bases: 8. The CDR3 spells CASSLGRGGNTDTQYF. In nucleotides, the CDR3 is TGTGCCAGCAGCCTCGGTCGGGGGGGGAACACAGATACGCAGTATTTT.

V usage is TRBV20-1 and J usage is TRBJ2-1; D is uncertain. Trimming took 6 bases from V and 6 from J, leaving 6 bases between them. CDR3 length: 10 amino acids. Per the germline V gene, CDR1 is DFQATT and CDR2 is SNEGSKA (reference sequence). The CDR3 reads CSASINEQFF. Written as DNA, the CDR3 is TGCAGTGCCTCGATCAATGAGCAGTTCTTC.

There are a few counts of this clonotype. V and J are TRBV7-9 and TRBJ2-5; the D is unclear. Trimming left V 4 bases short and J 0 bases short, with 9 bases between. Looked up from germline, CDR1 is SEHNR and CDR2 is FQNEAQ (reference sequence). The CDR3 is made up of 14 amino acids. The CDR3 sequence: CASSSTGHQETQYF. CDR3 nucleotide sequence: TGTGCCAGCAGCTCGACCGGGCACCAAGAGACCCAGTACTTC.

The V gene is TRBV12-3 or TRBV12-4, the J gene TRBJ2-7; D possibly corresponds to TRBD2 (6 bases). This CDR3 has 13 amino acids. V dropped 2 bases and J dropped 9 bases, with 14 bases sitting between them. The DNA of the CDR3 is TGTGCCAGCAGTTTATTCGGCGGGGTAGGGCAGTACTTC. Translating gives CASSLFGGVGQYF.

This clonotype turned up a few times. The rearrangement joins TRBV2 to TRBJ1-5; 9 bases align to TRBD1. The ends lost 6 bases at V and 6 bases at J; junction bases unmatched: 6. The CDR3 consists of 14 residues. CDR1 and CDR2 from the germline V gene are SNHLY and FYNNEI. This chain's CDR3 is CASRGTGSGQPQHF. DNA of the CDR3: TGTGCCAGCAGGGGGACAGGGTCTGGTCAGCCCCAGCATTTT.

The rearrangement uses TRBV21-1 and TRBJ2-1; TRBD1, the table's D call, was not compared with the DNA. TRBV21-1 is flagged as a pseudogene. This CDR3 comprises 20 residues. CDR3 coding DNA: TGTGCCAGCAGCAAAGCGCTTAGGGGGCTCGGGGGGCCTAGAATAGGGGAGCAGTTCTTC. Its protein is CASSKALRGLGGPRIGEQFF.

This clonotype was observed a few times. V usage is TRBV29-1 and J usage is TRBJ1-1, with D possibly TRBD1 on 6 matching bases. The CDR3 has 16 amino acids. CDR1 is SQVTM, CDR2 ANQGSEA, per germline. Trimming shortened V by 0 bases and J by 8 bases, and 22 bases separated the two germline ends. CDR3 nucleotide sequence: TGCAGCGTTGAAGATAATTTGTCGGGGGCTCGGGGCGAAGCTTTCTTT. Its protein product is CSVEDNLSGARGEAFF.

V usage is TRBV9 and J usage is TRBJ1-1; D unresolved. Deletions cut 3 bases from V and 1 base from J, with 7 bases between. Germline loops: CDR1 SGDLS, CDR2 YYNGEE. There are 13 residues in the CDR3. CDR3 loop: CASSASQNTEAFF. The CDR3 DNA follows: TGTGCCAGCAGCGCATCACAGAACACTGAAGCTTTCTTT.

The chain carries TRBV10-3 and TRBJ2-7; 7 bases are a match to TRBD2. Per germline, CDR1 ENHRY and CDR2 SYGVKD. V lost 4 bases and J lost 6; bases outside the gene matches: 6. The CDR3 is made up of 13 amino acids. The CDR3: CAISVRGEGEQYV. For the CDR3, the DNA is TGTGCCATCAGTGTTCGGGGGGAGGGCGAGCAGTACGTC.

This clonotype has only a few counts. This rearrangement joins TRBV5-1 to TRBJ2-1, with D tentatively TRBD2 (6 bases). In germline, CDR1 is SGHRS, CDR2 YFSETQ. The CDR3 runs 15 residues. Trimming took off 3 bases at V and 5 bases at J, with 15 bases between the two ends. The CDR3 loop is CASSSLTTSNNEQFF. Here the CDR3 DNA reads TGCGCCAGCAGCTCACTCACCACTAGCAACAATGAGCAGTTCTTC.

This chain connects TRBV7-9 to TRBJ1-5; the D is unclear. Germline CDR1 and CDR2: SEHNR and FQNEAQ (reference sequence). V was pared by 4 bases and J by 0 bases, with 13 bases between. CDR3 size: 16 residues. CDR3 nucleotides: TGTGCCAGCAGCTCCGAGAGAAGCACTAGCAATCAGCCCCAGCATTTT. Encoded protein: CASSSERSTSNQPQHF.

The chain joins TRBV20-1 to TRBJ2-7; D is uncertain. The CDR3 loop spans 15 amino acids. Germline V gene sequence: CDR1 DFQATT, CDR2 SNEGSKA (reference sequence). V was trimmed by 1 base and J by 0 bases, leaving 13 bases between them. This chain's CDR3 is CSARGVKQSSYEQYF. As DNA, the CDR3 is TGCAGTGCTAGAGGGGTAAAACAGAGCTCCTACGAGCAGTACTTC.

The CDR3 loop reads CASSLPRYRTRSGELFF. The CDR3 DNA is TGTGCCAGCAGCTTACCCCGCTATCGGACTAGGTCCGGGGAGCTGTTTTTT. V is TRBV7-6 and J is TRBJ2-2; 7 nucleotides line up with TRBD2. The trim removed 2 bases at V and 6 bases at J, leaving 12 bases unmatched. The length of the CDR3 is 17 residues. Germline loops: CDR1 SGHVS, CDR2 FNYEAQ.

The rearrangement links TRBV29-1 to TRBJ2-1; TRBD1 agrees at 11 bases. V shed 4 bases and J 3 bases; nucleotides not matched to a gene: 5. Germline CDR1 reads SQVTM; CDR2 reads ANQGSEA. The CDR3 extends over 15 amino acids. The chain's CDR3 is CSVVSGTGGYNEQFF. For the CDR3, the DNA is TGCAGCGTTGTATCCGGGACAGGGGGCTACAATGAGCAGTTCTTC.

The sample holds many counts of this clonotype. The rearrangement joins TRBV7-2 to TRBJ2-5, with TRBD2 matching over 11 bases. This CDR3 spans 15 amino acids. The V gene's germline CDR1 is SGHTA and CDR2 FQGNSA. Trimming at V came to 2 bases and at J to 4 bases, leaving 3 bases not matched to a gene. The CDR3, as DNA: TGTGCCAGCAGCTTATGGCTAGCGGGGGGAGAGACCCAGTACTTC. Protein sequence: CASSLWLAGGETQYF. The variable domain in full, with the rest retrieved from reference TRBV7-2 and TRBJ2-5, is GAGVSQSPSNKVTEKGKDVELRCDPISGHTALYWYRQSLGQGLEFLIYFQGNSAPDKSGLPSDRFSAERTGGSVSTLTIQRTQQEDSAVYLCASSLWLAGGETQYFGPGTRLLVL.

The chain uses TRBV7-3 and TRBJ2-5, with 8 bases matching TRBD2. CDR1 and CDR2 from the germline V gene are SGHTA and FQGTGA. The CDR3 totals 15 residues. Trimming removed 3 bases from V and 1 base from J; junction bases left unmatched: 4. The CDR3 reads CASSFGSGAQETQYF. The CDR3 region has the DNA TGTGCCAGCAGCTTTGGTAGCGGGGCCCAAGAGACCCAGTACTTC.

V is TRBV3-1 and J is TRBJ2-7; TRBD1 matches at 8 bases. V lost 5 bases and J lost 4; bases outside the gene matches: 7. CDR3 length: 14 residues. Germline CDR1 and CDR2: LGHDT and YNNKEL (reference sequence). The CDR3 DNA follows: TGTGCCAGCAGCTATGGGACAGGAAATTACGAGCAGTACTTC. This encodes CASSYGTGNYEQYF.

This chain links TRBV29-1 with TRBJ1-4; a weak D match, TRBD1 (5 bases). CDR3 length: 14 residues. CDR1 SQVTM and CDR2 ANQGSEA come from the germline V gene. V was clipped by 2 bases and J by 5 bases, with 12 bases between them. The CDR3 reads CSVERQGGNEKLFF. CDR3 in DNA: TGCAGCGTTGAACGGCAGGGCGGGAATGAAAAACTGTTTTTT.